This note documents a single TCR beta chain sequence. The entry originates in a study of identical twins. Trimming removed 0 bases at V and 2 bases at J, with 9 bases between. The CDR3 extends over 14 amino acids. Germline V CDR1 and CDR2: SGHNT, YYREEE (reference sequence). Template switching added a universal primer site, and cDNA bore unique molecular identifiers. TCRdb fed the 5' RACE reads into MiXCR, producing one record per CDR3 protein. Among 300,000 or so distinct CDR3 sequences listed, 9.5% were seen once. The sample was also reused in another study, on yellow fever vaccine responses in identical twins.

Sequencing used CD8+ T cells sorted from blood. The chain has TRBV5-4 and TRBJ2-7, with a weak D call TRBD1 (6 bases). The source of this sequence is a woman under 30 in good health. CDR3 sequence reads: CASSLEGDAYEQYF. CDR3 bases: TGTGCCAGCAGCTTGGAGGGGGACGCCTACGAGCAGTACTTC.